One T cell receptor beta chain is described in this entry. This clone was detected only a few times. Which antigen it targets is not known. No base qualities exist here, and no much larger clone lies one base off it. The data were obtained in a study of blood T cell repertoires in COVID-19 (dated by TCRdb to about 2020). Background on the whole study: Collaborator samples came from the United States, Italy and Spain and covered acute and convalescent phases of COVID-19. Subjects who had been exposed to COVID-19, were actively infected with it, or had recovered from it provided the deeply sampled blood TCRbeta repertoires that made up the dataset. The prospective study material was composed of cDNA or gDNA derived from T cells, B-cell-depleted T cells, or PBMCs. Samples were obtained from the ongoing ImmuneRACE study (first 160 participants) and from about 1,300 subjects provided by 6 global collaborators. Sample metadata almost always included a de-identified subject ID, COVID-19 status, age in years and sex. Where available, HLA class I and class II types were obtained from metadata supplied by the sample provider rather than from assay-based typing. The repertoires were made available in a free public database intended to serve as a resource for research on the immune response to SARS-CoV-2. Results the study describes overall, beyond this receptor: Clinical and demographic metadata were provided uncurated, with the amount varying by source and participant.

V is shortened by 1 base, J by 7 bases, and the region joining them spans 5 bases. There are 13 amino acids in the CDR3, from cysteine to phenylalanine inclusive. Only CDR3 DNA is held: 39 bases, read in frame from base 1. CDR1 LGHNA and CDR2 YSLEER are derived from the germline V gene. The immunoSEQ Assay, a bias-controlled multiplex PCR, was used to amplify TCRbeta CDR3 regions from genomic DNA. In the original analysis: The number of nucleated cells in each sample was estimated by amplification of reference gene primers within the assay. To quantify the absolute abundance of each unique TCRbeta CDR3 rearrangement, sequence reads were collapsed and filtered. For each sample, productive Simpson clonality was calculated as the square root of Simpson's diversity index over productive rearrangements. TCRdb took over this immuneACCESS table, retaining in-frame rearrangements with V and J assigned. Such tables are incomplete; in checked studies, under half of the missing clones stem from an unresolved V gene, and the remainder is unexplained. V, J and clone size are taken as reported in that table, and D and trimming were inferred from the DNA itself. Here the sample has almost 250,000 clones; approximately 86% occur a single time. Of the sample, around 1.5% falls within the top ten clones.

Samples from volunteer blood donors who had recovered from COVID-19 were contributed by a second Seattle source. Each collaborating institution followed its own protocols to collect whole blood in K2EDTA tubes. For TCRbeta analysis, collaborator samples were shipped as frozen whole blood, as isolated PBMCs, or as DNA extracted from either sample type. The sequence derives from a woman aged 60 to 75 who had recovered from COVID-19. The V and J segments used are TRBV4-3 and TRBJ1-6; confidence is insufficient to name the D gene. Sequencing was performed on peripheral blood. The DNA sequence is as follows: TGCGCCAGCAGCCAAGCTATAAATTCACCCCTCCACTTT. This encodes CASSQAINSPLHF.